This T cell receptor beta chain was profiled in a study of T cell responses to AZD1222 COVID-19 vaccine. Concerning this clone: Its target is unknown.

TCRdb keeps only in-frame clones here, not all; method: immunoSEQ multiplex PCR. The table includes 150,000 to 160,000 clones, 85% to 95% detected once. The study, taken as a whole, reports: Spike-specific TCR breadth and depth both grew after two AZD1222 doses.

Germline V gives CDR1 LNHDA, CDR2 SQIVND (reference sequence). The germline V and J ends were trimmed by 9 bases and 2 bases, with 19 bases remaining between them. The CDR3 spans 15 residues. The receptor was derived from an adult who received the AZD1222 COVID-19 vaccine. V is TRBV19 and J is TRBJ1-2; tentative D call: TRBD1 (5 bases). Sequencing was performed on peripheral blood, taken 28 days after the second AZD1222 dose. The CDR3 DNA is TGTGCCAGCCACAATCCGGGACGGGAAAACTATGGCTACACCTTC. Protein product: CASHNPGRENYGYTF.